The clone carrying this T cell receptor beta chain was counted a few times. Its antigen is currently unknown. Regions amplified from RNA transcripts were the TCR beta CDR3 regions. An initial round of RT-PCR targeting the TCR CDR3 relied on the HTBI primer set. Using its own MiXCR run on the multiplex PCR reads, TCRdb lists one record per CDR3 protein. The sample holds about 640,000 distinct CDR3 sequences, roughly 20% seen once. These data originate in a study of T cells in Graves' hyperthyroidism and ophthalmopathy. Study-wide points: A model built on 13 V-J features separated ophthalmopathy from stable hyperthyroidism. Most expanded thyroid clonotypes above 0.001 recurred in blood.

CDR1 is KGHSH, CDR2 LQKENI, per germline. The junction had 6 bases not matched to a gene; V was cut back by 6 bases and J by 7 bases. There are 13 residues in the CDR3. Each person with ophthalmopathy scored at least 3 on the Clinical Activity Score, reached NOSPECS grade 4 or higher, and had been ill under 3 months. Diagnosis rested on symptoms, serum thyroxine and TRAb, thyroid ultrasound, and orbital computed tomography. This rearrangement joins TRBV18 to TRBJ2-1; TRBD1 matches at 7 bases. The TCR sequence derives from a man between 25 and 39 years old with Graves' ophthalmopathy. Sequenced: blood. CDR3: CASSTTGMNEQFF. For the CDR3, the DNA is TGTGCCAGCTCCACGACAGGGATGAATGAGCAGTTCTTC.